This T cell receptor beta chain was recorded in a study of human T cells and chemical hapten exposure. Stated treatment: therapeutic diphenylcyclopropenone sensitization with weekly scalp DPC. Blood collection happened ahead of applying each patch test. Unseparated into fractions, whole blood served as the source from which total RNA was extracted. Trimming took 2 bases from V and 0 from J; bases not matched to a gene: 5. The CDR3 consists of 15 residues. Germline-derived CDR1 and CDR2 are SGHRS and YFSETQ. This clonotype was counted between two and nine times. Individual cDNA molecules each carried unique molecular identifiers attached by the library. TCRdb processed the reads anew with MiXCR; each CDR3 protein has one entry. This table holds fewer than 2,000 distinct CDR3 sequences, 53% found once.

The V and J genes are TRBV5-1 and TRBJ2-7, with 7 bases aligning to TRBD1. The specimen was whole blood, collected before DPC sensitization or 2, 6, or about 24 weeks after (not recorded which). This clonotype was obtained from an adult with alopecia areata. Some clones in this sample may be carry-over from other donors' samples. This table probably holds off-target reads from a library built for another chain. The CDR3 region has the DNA TGCGCCAGCAGCTTTGGACAGGCCCGCTCCTACGAGCAGTACTTC. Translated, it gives CASSFGQARSYEQYF.